The source of this TCR beta chain is a study of blood T cells in healthy people across ages (dated by TCRdb to about 2015). A note on the overall study: In model experiments, template switching captured roughly one uniquely barcoded TCR beta cDNA molecule for every two T cells. The study measured age-related changes in TCR beta repertoire diversity using deep sequencing normalized with unique cDNA molecular identifiers. The donors were divided into four age groups: young (average approximately 16 years), middle-aged (roughly 42), aged (roughly 60) and long-lived (82). To avoid experimental bias, donors of different ages were randomly spread across the sequencing lanes. For two donors (one aged 18 to 30 and one aged 80 or older), the study analyzed two additional independent replicas of 1 million unique cDNA reads from the same blood draw. General conclusions and limits of the study: The long-lived group showed more naive CD4+ T cells, fewer expanded clones and increased TCR diversity than the aged group, suggesting age selection. Because the CMV infection status of the donors was unknown, age-related changes in expanded clonotypes may potentially have been confounded. Because profiling used bulk unsorted PBMCs, naive and antigen-experienced compartments could not be compared conclusively. Estimates of total diversity based on one million sequenced T cells were considered lower bounds and underestimates. Observed TCR beta diversity per million T cells fell roughly linearly with age, and a significant reduction was already apparent by age around 44. The percentage of naive T cells measured by flow cytometry correlated strongly with observed TCR beta diversity.

Receptor amplification or capture employed 5' RACE. Sequencing took place on an Illumina HiSeq 2500. The second PCR ran for roughly 7 to 12 cycles and used a J-beta primer mix along with a sample-barcoded 5' primer. Each TCR beta cDNA molecule received a unique molecular identifier from a template-switch 5' adaptor carrying 12 random nucleotides. Each sample yielded at least 3 million CDR3-containing paired-end reads. First-strand cDNA was synthesized from all RNA with the Mint cDNA synthesis kit, primed by a TRBC-specific oligonucleotide. All cDNA was treated with uracil-DNA glycosylase and then went through a first 18-cycle PCR with the universal primers M1SS and BC2_uni_R. The authors' analysis ran thus. Each sample was normalized by randomly selecting 1 million high-quality reads, each carrying a distinct molecular identifier. Reads with shared molecular identifiers were discarded instead of being binned into consensus sequences. CDR3 identification, clonotype clustering and error correction used MiTCR with a Q25 quality threshold and the strictest error-elimination algorithm. A nonparametric unseen species model with Euler transformation was used to estimate a lower bound on total TCR beta diversity. The public reads were run again by TCRdb, first through fastp at Q25 and then through MiXCR, and only productive beta chains were kept. Every CDR3 protein is listed once, alongside the most common genes and DNA of its rows. The V and J calls were not made by the authors but by TCRdb's processing. The sample profile shows 1.5 million to 2 million distinct CDR3 sequences; 30% to 40% of them were found once. The ten largest make up approximately 10% of the sample.

A few counts support this clonotype. Its antigen specificity is not known. The junction departs from the called germline gene at one end, perhaps through a read error. The CDR3 runs 15 amino acids, cysteine and phenylalanine included. The retained sequence is limited to the CDR3, 45 bases, with the frame set at the first base. For CDR1 and CDR2, the germline V gene lists SQVTM and ANQGSEA. The donors were around 39 Caucasian individuals from Russia, aged about 6 to 95 years, who were systemically healthy. Ten milliliters of peripheral blood were collected from each donor into EDTA-treated Vacutainer tubes. Ficoll-Paque density-gradient centrifugation was used to isolate PBMCs, with at least 6.5 million per sample. Trizol reagent was used to extract total RNA from PBMCs, with at least 5 micrograms per sample. For every donor, flow cytometry on a PBMC aliquot measured the percentage of naive CD45RAhigh/CD27high T cells.

Sequencing input: blood. This clonotype originated in a woman aged 25 to 39 in good health. This chain joins TRBV29-1 to TRBJ2-5; TRBD2 lines up with 7 middle nucleotides. The CDR3 reads as follows: CGVEGAAGKVETQYF. In nucleotides, the sequence is TGCGGCGTTGAAGGAGCAGCGGGAAAGGTGGAGACCCAGTACTTC.